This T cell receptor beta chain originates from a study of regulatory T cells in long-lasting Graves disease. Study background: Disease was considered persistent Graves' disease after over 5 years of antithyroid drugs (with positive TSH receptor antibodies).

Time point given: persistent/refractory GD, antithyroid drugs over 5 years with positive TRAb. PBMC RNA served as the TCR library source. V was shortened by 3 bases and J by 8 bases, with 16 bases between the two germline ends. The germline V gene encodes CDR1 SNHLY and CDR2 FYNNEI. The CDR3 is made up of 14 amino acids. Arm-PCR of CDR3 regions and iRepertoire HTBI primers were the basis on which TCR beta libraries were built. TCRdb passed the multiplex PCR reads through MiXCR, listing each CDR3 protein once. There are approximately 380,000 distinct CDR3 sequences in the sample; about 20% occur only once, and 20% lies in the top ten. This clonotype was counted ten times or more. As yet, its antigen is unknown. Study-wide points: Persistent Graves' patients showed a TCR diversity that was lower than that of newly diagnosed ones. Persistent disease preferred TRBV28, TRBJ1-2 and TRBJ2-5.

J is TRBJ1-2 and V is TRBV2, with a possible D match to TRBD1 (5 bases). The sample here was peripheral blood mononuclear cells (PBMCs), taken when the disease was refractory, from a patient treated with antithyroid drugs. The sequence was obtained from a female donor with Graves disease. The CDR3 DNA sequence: TGTGCCAGCAGTGATTTTCAGGGCATCGGCGGCTACACCTTC. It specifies CASSDFQGIGGYTF.